This T cell receptor beta chain derives from a study of blood T cells in healthy people across ages. Across the study: Roughly one uniquely barcoded beta molecule per two T cells was captured.

With a J-beta primer mix and a sample-barcoded 5' primer, a second PCR ran about 6 to 11 cycles. Carrying 12 random nucleotides, a template-switch adaptor labeled each individual cDNA molecule. A single record per CDR3 protein comes from TCRdb applying MiXCR to the 5' RACE reads. Seen here are around 990,000 distinct CDR3 sequences, under 40% observed once, and the top ten hold roughly 13%. Trimming stripped 4 bases from V and 7 bases from J, with 12 bases between. Per the germline V gene, CDR1 is SGDLS and CDR2 is YYNGEE. The CDR3 has 13 amino acids. The sample consisted of blood. The receptor was isolated from a man in his late teens or twenties in good health. This chain uses TRBV9 with TRBJ2-1; no clear D gene. The CDR3: CASSTNYRNEQFF. The CDR3 bases are TGTGCCAGCAGCACAAATTACCGGAATGAGCAGTTCTTC.